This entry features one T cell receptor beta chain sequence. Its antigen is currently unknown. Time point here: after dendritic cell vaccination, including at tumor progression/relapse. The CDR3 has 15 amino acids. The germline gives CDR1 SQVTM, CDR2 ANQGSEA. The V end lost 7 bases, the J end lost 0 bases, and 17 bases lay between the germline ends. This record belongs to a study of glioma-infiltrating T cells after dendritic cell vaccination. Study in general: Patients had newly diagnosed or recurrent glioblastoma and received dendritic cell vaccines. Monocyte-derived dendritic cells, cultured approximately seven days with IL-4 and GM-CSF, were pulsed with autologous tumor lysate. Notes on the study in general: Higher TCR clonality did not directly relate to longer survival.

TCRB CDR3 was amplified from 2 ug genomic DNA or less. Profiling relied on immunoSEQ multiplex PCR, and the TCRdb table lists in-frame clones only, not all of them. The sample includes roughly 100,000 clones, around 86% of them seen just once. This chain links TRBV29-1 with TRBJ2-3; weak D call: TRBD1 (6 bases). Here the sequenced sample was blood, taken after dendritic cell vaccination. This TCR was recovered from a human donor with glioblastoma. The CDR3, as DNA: TGCAGCGGAAGGGGGTCCGGGGAGAGCACAGATACGCAGTATTTT. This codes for CSGRGSGESTDTQYF.